The 32 T cell receptor beta chains reported below all come from one sample, sequenced in a study of shared clonotypes between healthy human individuals (dated by TCRdb to about 2020). Libraries were constructed by the immunoSEQ multiplex PCR assay. The clones in this table, taken by TCRdb from immuneACCESS, are in-frame only. Not every clone is retained; where verified, under half of the shortfall comes from an unresolved V gene, and the cause of the rest is unknown. Recorded for this sample are roughly 2.5 million clones; roughly 92% of them occurred a single time. 0.11% to 0.15% of the sample is in the top ten clones. The sequenced material came from naive CD4+ T cells sorted from blood. The cell subset or site label of this sample denotes: CD45RA+ positively selected. The receptors derive from a man aged 18 to 35 in good health.

The chain combines TRBV9 with TRBJ1-5; 9 bases are shared with TRBD1. The CDR3 runs to 15 residues. Germline CDR1 reads SGDLS; CDR2 reads YYNGEE. V trimming: 4 bases; J trimming: 7 bases; junction bases outside the gene matches: 9. Here the CDR3 reads CASSLGDRARQPQHF. CDR3 in DNA: TGTGCCAGCAGCCTCGGGGACAGGGCAAGGCAGCCCCAGCATTTT.

The chain carries TRBV7-9 and TRBJ1-1; D may be TRBD1 (5 bases). V dropped 1 base and J dropped 0 bases, with 12 bases sitting between them. The CDR3 spans 16 residues. Looked up from germline, CDR1 is SEHNR and CDR2 is FQNEAQ (reference sequence). The CDR3 DNA sequence: TGTGCCAGCAGCTTAGTCGAGACAGTTATGAACACTGAAGCTTTCTTT. Amino acid sequence: CASSLVETVMNTEAFF. The full variable domain, rest sourced from reference TRBV7-9 and TRBJ1-1, is DTGVSQNPRHKITKRGQNVTFRCDPISEHNRLYWYRQTLGQGPEFLTYFQNEAQLEKSRLLSDRFSAERPKGSFSTLEIQRTEQGDSAMYLCASSLVETVMNTEAFFGQGTRLTVV.

V is TRBV6-5 and J is TRBJ2-4; unclear D gene. This CDR3 has 14 residues. Trimming removed 2 bases at V and 2 bases at J, with 7 bases between. Germline CDR1 and CDR2: MNHEY and SVGAGI. This CDR3 is CASSYDPSKNIQYF. The CDR3 nucleotides are TGTGCCAGCAGTTACGACCCTTCCAAAAACATTCAGTACTTC.

The CDR3 DNA follows: TGTGCCAGCAGTCTCCCGCTGGTCCGGGACAGCTCCTACGAGCAGTACTTC. Protein: CASSLPLVRDSSYEQYF. The chain recombines TRBV28 with TRBJ2-7; TRBD1 agrees at 7 bases. The CDR3 is made up of 17 amino acids. With V trimmed by 5 bases and J by 0 bases, 13 bases remained unmatched. The germline V gene encodes CDR1 MDHEN and CDR2 SYDVKM.

V is TRBV9 and J is TRBJ2-3, with unresolved D. The V end lost 2 bases, the J end lost 2 bases, and 9 bases lay between the germline ends. Germline V CDR1 and CDR2: SGDLS, YYNGEE. The CDR3 totals 14 residues. CDR3 sequence (DNA): TGTGCCAGCAGCGTCGGCGGTTACACAGATACGCAGTATTTT. It encodes CASSVGGYTDTQYF.

This clone has more than one count but fewer than ten. Distinct nucleotide sequences in the sample also encode this CDR3. V and J are TRBV5-6 and TRBJ2-7; D is unclear. The CDR3 is 11 amino acids. Trimming shortened V by 0 bases and J by 2 bases, and 0 bases separated the two germline ends. CDR1 is SGHDT and CDR2 is YYEEEE in the germline V gene. The CDR3 reads CASSLAYEQYF. The CDR3, as DNA: TGTGCCAGCAGCTTGGCCTACGAGCAGTACTTC.

This clone was seen only once. The genes are TRBV7-3 and TRBJ1-1; no firm D call. V was clipped by 3 bases and J by 10 bases, with 15 bases between them. Germline V gives CDR1 SGHTA, CDR2 FQGTGA. The CDR3 loop spans 13 amino acids. The CDR3 loop reads CASSFDPAGGAFF. The CDR3 bases are TGTGCCAGCAGCTTCGATCCTGCGGGAGGAGCTTTCTTT.

This clone was detected only once. V usage is TRBV30 and J usage is TRBJ2-3, with D hard to call. The V end was cut by 4 bases, the J end by 6 bases, with 11 bases between. Germline V gene data show CDR1 as GTSNPN and CDR2 as SVGIG (reference sequence). This CDR3 has 12 amino acids. CDR3 sequence: CAWKDPADTQYF. The CDR3 DNA reads as TGTGCCTGGAAGGACCCGGCGGATACGCAGTATTTT.

A remark on this clone: Other DNA sequences in this sample translate to the same CDR3. V gene TRBV7-9 combines with J gene TRBJ2-7, with D possibly called TRBD1 or TRBD2 (6 bases each). The CDR3 is made up of 14 amino acids. CDR1 and CDR2 (germline): SEHNR, FQNEAQ (reference sequence). The V gene lost 3 bases and the J gene lost 4 bases, with 13 bases spanning the gap. The CDR3 DNA reads as TGTGCCAGCAGCTTTGGGACAAGCGGGTACGAGCAGTACTTC. Translation gives CASSFGTSGYEQYF.

The rearrangement joins TRBV11-3 to TRBJ2-7, with D possibly TRBD2 on 5 matching bases. The V gene lost 0 bases and the J gene lost 5 bases, with 11 bases spanning the gap. The CDR3 runs to 14 residues. Germline CDR1 SGHNT, CDR2 YENEEA. CDR3 sequence reads: CASSLDSGNHEQYF. The CDR3 DNA sequence: TGTGCCAGCAGCTTAGATTCGGGGAACCACGAGCAGTACTTC.

The chain employs TRBV6-5 and TRBJ2-7, with 16 bases matching TRBD2. The CDR3 is made up of 15 amino acids. V gave up 6 bases and J gave up 12 bases; unmatched junction bases: 11. Looked up from germline, CDR1 is MNHEY and CDR2 is SVGAGI. In DNA form, the CDR3 reads TGTGCCAGCAGAACTCCGGGACTAGCGGGGGGGCCGCGGTACTTC. Residues: CASRTPGLAGGPRYF.

The table lists this clone with a count of one. CDR3 sequence: CASSYVGQNTEAFF. CDR3 nucleotides: TGTGCCAGCAGTTACGTGGGACAGAACACTGAAGCTTTCTTT. The V gene is TRBV6-6, the J gene TRBJ1-1, with D maybe TRBD1 (6 bases). V was pared by 2 bases and J by 1 base, with 8 bases between. There are 14 residues in the CDR3. Germline-derived CDR1 and CDR2 are MNHNY and SVGAGI (reference sequence).

CDR3 residues: CASSLRVWNTEAFF. The CDR3 coding sequence is TGTGCCAGCAGCTTAAGAGTTTGGAACACTGAAGCTTTCTTT. This rearrangement joins TRBV7-2 to TRBJ1-1; no clear D. CDR3 length: 14 amino acids. CDR1 and CDR2 (germline): SGHTA, FQGNSA. The V and J ends lost 2 bases and 1 base respectively, with 8 bases between them.

The V call is TRBV19, the J call TRBJ2-3, with TRBD2 matching over 12 bases. Unmatched junction bases numbered 5, after V lost 4 bases and J lost 0 bases. Germline loops: CDR1 LNHDA, CDR2 SQIVND (reference sequence). The CDR3 extends over 17 amino acids. CDR3 region: CASSSRLAGASTDTQYF. The CDR3 DNA reads TGTGCCAGTAGTAGTAGACTAGCGGGGGCGAGCACAGATACGCAGTATTTT.

The V and J genes are TRBV11-2 and TRBJ1-1; 8 positions match TRBD1. CDR3 length: 16 amino acids. In germline, CDR1 is SGHAT, CDR2 FQNNGV. J gave up 5 bases and V 0 bases, and 8 bases lay outside the gene matches. CDR3 DNA sequence: TGTGCCAGCAGCTTAGACCGCGACAGGGGTGTGACTGAAGCTTTCTTT. Residues: CASSLDRDRGVTEAFF.

This chain uses TRBV19 with TRBJ2-1; TRBD2 matches 9 bases. With 5 bases clipped from V and 2 bases from J, the junction kept 4 bases outside the gene matches. The CDR3 contains 15 residues. Germline CDR1 is LNHDA and CDR2 is SQIVND (reference sequence). The CDR3 bases are TGTGCCAGTAGTCCTAGCGGGGCTACCTACAATGAGCAGTTCTTC. This codes for CASSPSGATYNEQFF.

This clone was picked up a small number of times. The chain links TRBV5-1 to TRBJ1-2, with a possible D match to TRBD1 (6 bases). The CDR3 consists of 12 residues. Trimming stripped 4 bases from V and 8 bases from J, with 12 bases between. In germline, CDR1 is SGHRS, CDR2 YFSETQ. The CDR3 sequence: CASSGNREGYTF. As DNA, the CDR3 is TGCGCCAGCAGCGGGAACAGGGAGGGCTACACCTTC.

V and J are TRBV6-5 and TRBJ2-7; TRBD1 is a possible D gene (6 bases). The CDR3 spans 13 residues. Germline V gene lookup returns CDR1 MNHEY and CDR2 SVGAGI. V dropped 6 bases and J dropped 3 bases, with 12 bases sitting between them. CDR3 loop: CASSRTGIYEQYF. In nucleotides, the CDR3 is TGTGCCAGCAGCCGAACAGGGATCTACGAGCAGTACTTC.

To note about this clone: The junction does not match germline at one end; this may be a read error. The rearrangement uses TRBV7-7 and TRBJ2-2; D is perhaps TRBD2 (7 bases). The CDR3 runs 18 residues. Per germline, CDR1 SSHAT and CDR2 FNYEAQ (reference sequence). The CDR3 nucleotides are TGTGCTAGCAGCTTAGGGATGGCTGCGGGGGCTGAAGCCGGGGAGCTGTTTTTT. Protein product: CASSLGMAAGAEAGELFF.

This clone occurred a few times. The chain carries TRBV9 and TRBJ1-1; D unresolved. V shed 4 bases and J shed 3 bases, with 13 bases lying between them. Germline loops: CDR1 SGDLS, CDR2 YYNGEE. The CDR3 is 14 amino acids. The CDR3, as DNA: TGTGCCAGCAGCTTCCTCCCGGAGGACACTGAAGCTTTCTTT. Its protein is CASSFLPEDTEAFF.

This chain connects TRBV18 to TRBJ1-1; D unresolved. Trimming shortened V by 2 bases and J by 8 bases, and 12 bases separated the two germline ends. The CDR3 totals 13 residues. From germline, CDR1 is KGHSH and CDR2 LQKENI. Written as DNA, the CDR3 is TGTGCCAGCTCACCAGGGCTCCAAGGGGAAGCTTTCTTT. Protein product: CASSPGLQGEAFF.

This clone was detected only once. This rearrangement joins TRBV2 to TRBJ1-4; D call uncertain. The CDR3 contains 14 residues. Trimming took 6 bases from V and 0 from J, leaving 8 bases between them. Germline CDR1 SNHLY, CDR2 FYNNEI. This CDR3 is CASRAVATNEKLFF. The CDR3, as DNA: TGTGCCAGCAGGGCAGTTGCAACTAATGAAAAACTGTTTTTT.

This clone was counted between two and nine times. V gene TRBV5-1 combines with J gene TRBJ2-7; D gene ambiguous. CDR3 length equals 15 residues. V dropped 4 bases and J dropped 2 bases, with 16 bases sitting between them. Per germline, CDR1 SGHRS and CDR2 YFSETQ. The CDR3 is CASSTTSGRPYEQYF. In nucleotides, the CDR3 is TGCGCCAGCAGCACCACCTCTGGACGGCCCTACGAGCAGTACTTC.

CDR3 amino acids: CASSPGQGAFGEAFF. CDR3 bases: TGCGCCAGCAGCCCGGGACAGGGGGCTTTTGGTGAAGCTTTCTTT. The J gene is TRBJ1-1, the V gene TRBV5-1; 12 positions agree with TRBD1. Germline-derived CDR1 and CDR2 are SGHRS and YFSETQ. After removal of 4 bases from V and 7 bases from J, the junction contained 8 bases not matched to a gene. There are 15 residues in the CDR3.

This chain uses TRBV2 with TRBJ2-7; no clear D. Per the germline V gene, CDR1 is SNHLY and CDR2 is FYNNEI. V was clipped by 4 bases and J by 7 bases, with 14 bases between them. The CDR3 totals 13 residues. The CDR3 protein is CASSAQSLREQYF. The CDR3, as DNA: TGTGCCAGCAGTGCCCAGTCCCTGCGAGAGCAGTACTTC.

The chain joins TRBV18 to TRBJ2-1; tentative D call: TRBD2 (6 bases). The CDR3 consists of 14 residues. Trimming cost V 4 bases and J 3 bases, with 10 bases left between them. CDR1 and CDR2 from the germline V gene are KGHSH and LQKENI. The CDR3 spells CASSRPGLYNEQFF. Written as DNA, the CDR3 is TGTGCCAGCTCACGCCCGGGACTCTACAATGAGCAGTTCTTC.

The V gene is TRBV4-1, the J gene TRBJ2-4; the match to TRBD1 covers 9 bases. The CDR3 is 17 amino acids. Germline CDR1 reads MGHRA; CDR2 reads YSYEKL. V shed 2 bases, J shed 0 bases, and the junction held 5 bases outside the gene matches. DNA for the CDR3: TGCGCCAGCAGCCAAACGGACAGGGGAGAAGCCAAAAACATTCAGTACTTC. This encodes CASSQTDRGEAKNIQYF.

This chain uses TRBV9 with TRBJ1-2, with 7 bases fitting TRBD1. Germline lookup yields CDR1 SGDLS and CDR2 YYNGEE. The ends lost 5 bases at V and 2 bases at J; junction bases unmatched: 6. This CDR3 region has 14 residues. The CDR3 here is CASRLRGGNYGYTF. The CDR3 nucleotides read TGTGCCAGCAGGCTCAGAGGGGGCAACTATGGCTACACCTTC.

The chain employs TRBV4-3 and TRBJ1-4; tentative D call: TRBD1 (6 bases). The V end lost 0 bases, the J end lost 3 bases, and 17 bases lay between the germline ends. This CDR3 has 18 amino acids. CDR1 and CDR2 (germline): LGHNA, YSLEER. CDR3 in amino acids: CASSQDSFRGRSNEKLFF. The CDR3 bases are TGCGCCAGCAGCCAAGATAGTTTCAGGGGCCGATCTAATGAAAAACTGTTTTTT.

The chain combines TRBV10-2 with TRBJ2-2, with 8 bases lining up with TRBD2. Germline V gene lookup returns CDR1 WSHSY and CDR2 SAAADI. CDR3 length equals 15 residues. J lost 1 base, V lost 5 bases, and 3 bases had no gene match. CDR3 sequence reads: CASSLLAGNTGELFF. The CDR3 DNA sequence: TGCGCCAGCAGTCTCCTAGCGGGGAACACCGGGGAGCTGTTTTTT.

The genes are TRBV7-9 and TRBJ1-1; the D gene is possibly TRBD1 (6 bases). Germline assignment: CDR1 SEHNR and CDR2 FQNEAQ (reference sequence). V dropped 5 bases and J dropped 5 bases, with 15 bases sitting between them. The CDR3 spans 14 residues. The CDR3 is CASSLGGAGTEAFF. The DNA of the CDR3 is TGTGCCAGCAGCCTAGGGGGGGCCGGGACTGAAGCTTTCTTT.

The genes are TRBV25-1 and TRBJ2-7; tentatively, D is TRBD2 (6 bases). Trimming pared 2 bases from V and 10 bases from J, leaving 18 bases between. The CDR3 loop spans 14 amino acids. Germline CDR1 and CDR2: MGHDK and SYGVNS. CDR3 amino acids: CASSESGGAREQYF. The CDR3, as DNA: TGTGCCAGCAGTGAAAGTGGCGGGGCTAGGGAACAGTACTTC.